This TCR beta chain emerged from a study of OX40 agonist ivuxolimab in advanced cancers. Study background: Mean age approximately 66 years, range about 20 to 90; approximately 83% male. Three patients showed partial responses: one hepatocellular carcinoma and two cutaneous melanoma cases.

The CDR3 loop spans 15 amino acids. With 1 base clipped from V and 8 bases from J, the junction kept 7 bases outside the gene matches. Germline V lookup: CDR1 SGHAT, CDR2 FQNNGV. Sequenced by immunoSEQ multiplex PCR; TCRdb stores in-frame clones only, minus some. The sample carries tens of thousands of clones, 70% to 90% recorded once. This TCR was recovered from an adult with an advanced solid tumor such as melanoma, head and neck, liver or kidney cancer. The rearrangement links TRBV11-2 to TRBJ1-4, with 7 bases matching TRBD1. Source: CD4+ or CD8+ T cells sorted from blood, taken in a trial of the OX40 agonist ivuxolimab. In DNA, the CDR3 is TGTGCCAGCAGCTTAGGCCCCAGGGGGGGGGAAAAACTGTTTTTT. The encoded protein is CASSLGPRGGEKLFF.